This T cell receptor (beta chain) was sequenced during a study of cytomegalovirus exposure and HLA in healthy donors. This CDR3 comprises 14 residues. Trimming pared 2 bases from V and 6 bases from J, leaving 11 bases between. CDR1 and CDR2 (germline): MDHEN, SYDVKM. The count of this clone is one. The PCR ran on 60 Vbeta and 13 Jbeta primers. Method: immunoSEQ multiplex PCR; TCRdb's copy keeps in-frame clones and lacks some. The sample consists of about 130,000 clones, roughly 72% of them appearing once. Specimen: PBMCs. This clonotype originated in a male donor in good health and CMV-seronegative. The chain is built from TRBV28 and TRBJ1-5; possibly TRBD1 for D (5 bases). The CDR3 DNA reads TGTGCCAGCAGTTTAGTAAGGGGCAGTCAGCCCCAGCATTTT. Translation: CASSLVRGSQPQHF.